This T cell receptor beta chain was documented in a study of blood T cells in healthy people across ages (dated by TCRdb to between 2014 and 2016). About the full investigation: In model experiments, template switching captured about one uniquely barcoded TCR beta cDNA molecule for every two T cells. The study measured age-related changes in TCR beta repertoire diversity using deep sequencing normalized with unique cDNA molecular identifiers. Donors were grouped into four age groups: young (average roughly 16 years), middle-aged (39), aged (about 59) and long-lived (about 89). To avoid experimental bias, donors of different ages were spread randomly across the sequencing lanes. Using the same blood draw, the study looked at two additional independent replicas of 1 million unique cDNA reads for two donors, one aged 18 to 30 and the other aged 80 or older.

Library preparation was by 5' RACE. Instrument on record: Illumina HiSeq 2500. A second PCR of about 6 to 12 cycles was performed with a sample-barcoded 5' primer and a J-beta primer mix. A template-switch 5' adaptor carrying 12 random nucleotides introduced a unique molecular identifier onto each TCR beta cDNA molecule. Each sample yielded at least 2.5 million CDR3-containing paired-end reads. All of the RNA was converted into first-strand cDNA using the Mint cDNA synthesis kit, with a TRBC-specific oligonucleotide serving as the primer. After uracil-DNA glycosylase treatment, a first 18-cycle PCR used universal primers M1SS and BC2_uni_R on all cDNA. Concerning the study's data processing: Each sample was normalized by randomly selecting 1 million high-quality reads, each carrying a distinct molecular identifier. Instead of being binned into consensus sequences, reads with shared molecular identifiers were discarded. MiTCR, with a Q25 quality threshold and the strictest error-elimination algorithm, was used for CDR3 identification, clonotype clustering and error correction. A nonparametric unseen species model with Euler transformation was used to estimate a lower bound on total TCR beta diversity. TCRdb reran the public reads through fastp at Q25 and MiXCR, keeping productive beta chains. Identical CDR3 proteins give one entry, which carries the most common genes and DNA. Clone size and V and J calls follow TCRdb, not the original study. The sample records roughly 1.5 million distinct CDR3 sequences, about 45% of which are singletons. Just over 4% of the sample rests with the top ten.

Compared with germline, V lacks 2 bases and J lacks 6 bases; bases without a gene match: 4. CDR1 and CDR2, per the germline V gene (reference sequence), are DFQATT and SNEGSKA. From the cysteine up to the phenylalanine, the CDR3 has a length of 14 residues. Only CDR3 DNA remains: 42 bases, in frame from the first base. The roughly 42 donors, aged roughly 6 to 95 years, were systemically healthy Caucasian individuals from Russia. Each donor gave about 10 milliliters of peripheral blood, drawn into EDTA-treated Vacutainer tubes. Ficoll-Paque density-gradient centrifugation was used to isolate PBMCs, with at least 7 million per sample. Total RNA was extracted from PBMCs with Trizol reagent, with at least 6 micrograms obtained per sample. The percentages of naive CD45RAhigh/CD27high T cells were determined by flow cytometry on a PBMC aliquot from every donor. Notes on this clonotype: Its antigen is currently not known. Per-base quality was not reported, and no clone a single base away is much larger than it.

What the authors observed across the whole study: The CMV infection status of donors was not known, potentially confounding age-related changes in expanded clonotypes. Because profiling used bulk unsorted PBMCs, naive and antigen-experienced compartments could not be compared conclusively. The percentage of naive T cells measured by flow cytometry correlated strongly with observed TCR beta diversity. Estimates of total diversity from one million sequenced T cells were regarded as lower bounds and underestimates. Compared with the aged group, more naive CD4+ T cells, fewer expanded clones and increased TCR diversity were shown by the long-lived group, suggesting age selection. Observed TCR beta diversity per million T cells fell roughly linearly with age, and a significant reduction was already apparent by age around 40.

The TCR sequence derives from a woman aged 18-30 years in good health. Sequencing was performed on blood. The receptor chain draws on TRBV20-1 and TRBJ2-1; TRBD2 lines up with 10 middle nucleotides. The CDR3 corresponds to CSARLSGGFNEQFF. The nucleotides are TGCAGTGCTAGACTTAGCGGGGGGTTCAATGAGCAGTTCTTC.